Presented here are 22 T cell receptor beta chains from one specimen sequenced in a study of blood T cell repertoires in COVID-19. Profiled with immunoSEQ multiplex PCR; TCRdb holds only in-frame clones, not every one. The table lists hundreds of thousands of clones, 88% of them singletons. Sequenced: peripheral blood. These TCRs come from a woman aged 70-85 years with COVID-19, enrolled during active disease.

The J gene is TRBJ1-1, the V gene TRBV2, with 8 bases aligning to TRBD1. This CDR3 region has 14 residues. Germline CDR1 reads SNHLY; CDR2 reads FYNNEI. V lost 7 bases to trimming and J lost 5 bases; unmatched junction nucleotides: 9. The chain's CDR3 is CASISGGWRTEAFF. DNA of the CDR3: TGTGCCAGCATCTCAGGGGGCTGGAGGACTGAAGCTTTCTTT.

This chain uses TRBV7-8 with TRBJ2-1, with 10 nucleotides matching TRBD1. Germline CDR1 and CDR2: SGHVS and FQNEAQ. V shed 4 bases and J 9 bases; nucleotides not matched to a gene: 9. The CDR3 has 15 amino acids. In DNA, the CDR3 is TGTGCCAGCAGCTCACCGGGACAGGGGAACGGTGAGCAGTTCTTC. The encoded protein is CASSSPGQGNGEQFF.

V and J are TRBV5-1 and TRBJ2-5, with D possibly TRBD2 on 6 matching bases. Trimming took off 3 bases at V and 2 bases at J, with 14 bases between the two ends. Germline loops: CDR1 SGHRS, CDR2 YFSETQ. The CDR3 extends over 15 amino acids. The CDR3 DNA sequence: TGCGCCAGCAGCTGGGCCGGGACTTTACAAGAGACCCAGTACTTC. Its translation is CASSWAGTLQETQYF.

J is TRBJ1-5 and V is TRBV6-6; 8 positions match TRBD1. This CDR3 contains 15 residues. Per the germline V gene, CDR1 is MNHNY and CDR2 is SVGAGI (reference sequence). The junction had 12 bases not matched to a gene; V was cut back by 8 bases and J by 6 bases. The CDR3 loop reads CASCEGRGPTQPQHF. The CDR3 DNA reads as TGTGCCAGCTGCGAGGGCAGGGGGCCCACTCAGCCCCAGCATTTT.

This chain connects TRBV27 to TRBJ2-3; 11 nucleotides match TRBD1. CDR1 MNHEY and CDR2 SMNVEV come from the germline V gene (reference sequence). This CDR3 is 14 amino acids long. J lost 1 base, V lost 11 bases, and 5 bases had no gene match. Written as DNA, the CDR3 is TGTGCCTCTCGGACAGGGGGCGGCACAGATACGCAGTATTTT. Translated, it gives CASRTGGGTDTQYF.

The rearrangement links TRBV21-1 to TRBJ2-7; TRBD1, the D gene given by the table, was not confirmed from the DNA. TRBV21-1 is a listed pseudogene. The CDR3 length is 17 residues. Written as DNA, the CDR3 is TGTGCCAGCAGCGTCCGGGACAGGCGTATGAATTCCTACGAGCAGTACTTC. Translating it yields CASSVRDRRMNSYEQYF.

There are a few counts of this clone. The gene calls are TRBV28 and TRBJ2-7, with 9 nucleotides matching TRBD1. This CDR3 comprises 14 residues. Trimming at V came to 6 bases and at J to 2 bases, leaving 5 bases not matched to a gene. Germline V gene data show CDR1 as MDHEN and CDR2 as SYDVKM. The CDR3 is CASRRQGGTYEQYF. In DNA form, the CDR3 reads TGTGCCAGCAGAAGACAGGGGGGGACCTACGAGCAGTACTTC.

The rearrangement links TRBV5-1 to TRBJ2-7; 13 bases align to TRBD2. Germline loops: CDR1 SGHRS, CDR2 YFSETQ. The CDR3 covers 14 residues. The ends lost 5 bases at V and 4 bases at J; junction bases unmatched: 3. The CDR3 region has the DNA TGCGCCAGCAGTCGGACTAGCGGGGGATACGAGCAGTACTTC. Protein: CASSRTSGGYEQYF. Based on the CDR3 plus reference TRBV5-1 and TRBJ2-7, the full variable domain is KAGVTQTPRYLIKTRGQQVTLSCSPISGHRSVSWYQQTPGQGLQFLFEYFSETQRNKGNFPGRFSGRQFSNSRSEMNVSTLELGDSALYLCASSRTSGGYEQYFGPGTRLTVT.

J is TRBJ1-1 and V is TRBV5-6, with 7 bases fitting TRBD1. After removal of 5 bases from V and 4 bases from J, the junction contained 8 bases not matched to a gene. The CDR3 runs to 14 residues. Germline loops: CDR1 SGHDT, CDR2 YYEEEE. The CDR3 DNA is TGTGCCAGCAGATCGAGAGCAGGGGGCACTGAAGCTTTCTTT. This encodes CASRSRAGGTEAFF.

The DNA of the CDR3 is TGTGCCAGCAGCTTAGGAGGGGTAGATCAGCCCCAGCATTTT. Translated: CASSLGGVDQPQHF. This rearrangement joins TRBV5-4 to TRBJ1-5; D is possibly TRBD1 (5 bases). Germline CDR1 is SGHNT and CDR2 is YYREEE (reference sequence). CDR3 length equals 14 residues. Trimming pared 2 bases from V and 5 bases from J, leaving 11 bases between.

The chain combines TRBV5-4 with TRBJ1-2; D possibly corresponds to TRBD1 (6 bases). The CDR3 sequence is 13 residues long. The germline V gene has CDR1 SGHNT and CDR2 YYREEE (reference sequence). Trimming took 4 bases from V and 0 from J, leaving 7 bases between them. CDR3 in amino acids: CASSRDTNYGYTF. The CDR3, as DNA: TGTGCCAGCAGCCGGGACACTAACTATGGCTACACCTTC.

The genes are TRBV27 and TRBJ2-2; D perhaps matches TRBD1 (5 bases). Germline V CDR1 and CDR2: MNHEY, SMNVEV (reference sequence). V lost 4 bases, J lost 6 bases, and 9 bases lay in between. The CDR3 extends over 13 amino acids. The CDR3: CASSSPGSGELFF. DNA for the CDR3: TGTGCCAGCAGTTCCCCAGGGTCCGGGGAGCTGTTTTTT.

The V and J genes are TRBV2 and TRBJ1-5; D call uncertain. Germline-derived CDR1 and CDR2 are SNHLY and FYNNEI. The CDR3 loop spans 13 amino acids. Trimming left V 6 bases short and J 3 bases short, with 9 bases between. The DNA for the CDR3 is TGTGCCAGCAGGCAGGTAGACAATCAGCCCCAGCATTTT. Encoded protein: CASRQVDNQPQHF. The variable domain in full, completed from reference TRBV2 and TRBJ1-5, reads EPEVTQTPSHQVTQMGQEVILRCVPISNHLYFYWYRQILGQKVEFLVSFYNNEISEKSEIFDDQFSVERPDGSNFTLKIRSTKLEDSAMYFCASRQVDNQPQHFGDGTRLSIL.

This sequence joins TRBV5-4 and TRBJ1-1; 8 bases match TRBD1. The ends lost 2 bases at V and 5 bases at J; junction bases unmatched: 5. Germline values: CDR1 SGHNT, CDR2 YYREEE (reference sequence). This CDR3 is 14 amino acids long. CDR3 sequence (DNA): TGTGCCAGCAGCTTTCAAAGACAGGGGACTGAAGCTTTCTTT. It codes for CASSFQRQGTEAFF.

This chain connects TRBV5-1 to TRBJ1-3, with 10 bases lining up with TRBD1. The germline V gene encodes CDR1 SGHRS and CDR2 YFSETQ. This CDR3 is 14 amino acids long. V lost 3 bases, J lost 8 bases, and 5 bases stayed unmatched. The CDR3 protein is CASSWGTGEDTIYF. Here the CDR3 DNA reads TGCGCCAGCAGCTGGGGGACAGGGGAGGACACCATATATTTT.

The chain is built from TRBV18 and TRBJ1-2, with 8 bases matching TRBD1. Looked up from germline, CDR1 is KGHSH and CDR2 is LQKENI. The length of the CDR3 is 16 residues. V was clipped by 1 base and J by 4 bases; unmatched bases: 8. The CDR3 nucleotides read TGTGCCAGCTCACCACGGGTCCAGGGGGCTACCTATGGCTACACCTTC. Residues: CASSPRVQGATYGYTF.

The chain links TRBV9 to TRBJ2-7, with 10 positions matching TRBD1. CDR1 SGDLS and CDR2 YYNGEE come from the germline V gene. V dropped 0 bases and J dropped 5; count of bases not matched to a gene: 2. The CDR3 consists of 14 residues. The CDR3 sequence is CASSVEGTGDEQYF. Here the CDR3 DNA reads TGTGCCAGCAGCGTAGAAGGGACAGGGGACGAGCAGTACTTC.

This clone turned up a few times. CDR3 region: CASSAGYGYTF. CDR3 in DNA: TGTGCCAGCAGCGCGGGGTATGGCTACACCTTC. The chain links TRBV21-1 to TRBJ1-2. TRBV21-1 is deemed a pseudogene. The CDR3 extends over 11 amino acids.

This chain joins TRBV5-5 and TRBJ2-1, with TRBD2 as a possible D gene (6 bases). CDR3 length: 15 residues. Germline values: CDR1 SGHKS, CDR2 YYEKEE (reference sequence). V shed 3 bases and J shed 4 bases, with 14 bases lying between them. DNA for the CDR3: TGTGCCAGCAGCTGGGGACTCGTAATTTACAATGAGCAGTTCTTC. Its protein product is CASSWGLVIYNEQFF.

This chain links TRBV6-6 with TRBJ1-5, with D maybe TRBD1 (6 bases). Trimming pared 8 bases from V and 11 bases from J, leaving 22 bases between. From germline, CDR1 is MNHNY and CDR2 SVGAGI (reference sequence). CDR3 length: 14 amino acids. The DNA for the CDR3 is TGTGCCAGCCGGGAACGGGACACCTTAGTGTCCCAGCATTTT. Encoded protein: CASRERDTLVSQHF.

This clone was detected many times. The rearrangement joins TRBV7-2 to TRBJ1-3, with D possibly matching TRBD1 (5 bases). CDR1 SGHTA and CDR2 FQGNSA come from the germline V gene. The CDR3 totals 17 residues. The germline V and J ends were trimmed by 1 base and 0 bases, with 13 bases remaining between them. This CDR3 is CASSLGGAGGSGNTIYF. CDR3 DNA: TGTGCCAGCAGCTTAGGAGGGGCCGGGGGCTCTGGAAACACCATATATTTT.

This clone occurred once. This chain joins TRBV18 and TRBJ2-5; D is possibly TRBD2 (7 bases). This CDR3 comprises 15 residues. CDR1 KGHSH and CDR2 LQKENI come from the germline V gene. Trimming left V 0 bases short and J 5 bases short, with 13 bases between. CDR3 coding DNA: TGTGCCAGCTCACCACCGGCGGGGGCCCGGGAGACCCAGTACTTC. It specifies CASSPPAGARETQYF.